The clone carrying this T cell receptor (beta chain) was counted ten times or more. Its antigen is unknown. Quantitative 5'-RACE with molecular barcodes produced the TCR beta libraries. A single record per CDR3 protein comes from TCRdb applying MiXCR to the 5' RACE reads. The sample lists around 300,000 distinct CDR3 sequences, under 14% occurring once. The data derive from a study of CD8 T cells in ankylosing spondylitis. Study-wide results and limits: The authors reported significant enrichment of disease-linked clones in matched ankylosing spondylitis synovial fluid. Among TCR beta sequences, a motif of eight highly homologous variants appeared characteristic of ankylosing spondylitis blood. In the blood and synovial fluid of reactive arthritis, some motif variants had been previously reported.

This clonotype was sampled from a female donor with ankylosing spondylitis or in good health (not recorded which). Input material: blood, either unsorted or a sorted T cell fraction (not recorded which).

Here the CDR3 DNA reads TGCAGTGCTCGGGGACAGGGGCGGTTCTCCTACGAGCAGTACTTC. Translation gives CSARGQGRFSYEQYF. The chain has TRBV20-1 and TRBJ2-7; 10 bases align to TRBD1. The CDR3 runs 15 residues. V was clipped by 5 bases and J by 0 bases; unmatched bases: 7. Germline values: CDR1 DFQATT, CDR2 SNEGSKA (reference sequence).